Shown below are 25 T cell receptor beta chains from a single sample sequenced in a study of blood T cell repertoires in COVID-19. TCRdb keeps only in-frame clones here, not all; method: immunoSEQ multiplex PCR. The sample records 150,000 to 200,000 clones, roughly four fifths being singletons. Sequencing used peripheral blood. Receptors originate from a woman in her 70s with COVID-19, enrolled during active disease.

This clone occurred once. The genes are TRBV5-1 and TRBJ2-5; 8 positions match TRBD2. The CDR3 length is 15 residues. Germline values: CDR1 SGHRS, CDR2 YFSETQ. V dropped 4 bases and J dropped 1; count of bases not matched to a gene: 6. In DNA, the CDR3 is TGCGCCAGCAGCCCGGGGGGGGCGCTCCAAGAGACCCAGTACTTC. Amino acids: CASSPGGALQETQYF.

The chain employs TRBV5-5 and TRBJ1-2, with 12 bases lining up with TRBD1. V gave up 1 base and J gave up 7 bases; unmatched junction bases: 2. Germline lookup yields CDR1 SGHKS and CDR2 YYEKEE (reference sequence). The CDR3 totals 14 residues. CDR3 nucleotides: TGTGCCAGCAGCTTGATGGGACAGGGGGCTGGCTACACCTTC. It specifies CASSLMGQGAGYTF.

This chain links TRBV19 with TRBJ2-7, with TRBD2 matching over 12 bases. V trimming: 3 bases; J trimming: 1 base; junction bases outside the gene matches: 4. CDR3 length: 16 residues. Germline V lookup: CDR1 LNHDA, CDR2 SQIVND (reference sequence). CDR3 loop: CASSIRGLAGSYEQYF. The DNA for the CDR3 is TGTGCCAGTAGTATCCGAGGACTAGCGGGGTCCTACGAGCAGTACTTC.

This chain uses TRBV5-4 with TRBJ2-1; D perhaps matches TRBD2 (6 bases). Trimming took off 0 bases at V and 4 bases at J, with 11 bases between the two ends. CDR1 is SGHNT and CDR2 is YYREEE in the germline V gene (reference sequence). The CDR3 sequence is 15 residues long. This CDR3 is CASSLEEGIYNEQFF. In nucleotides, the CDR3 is TGTGCCAGCAGCTTGGAGGAGGGTATTTACAATGAGCAGTTCTTC.

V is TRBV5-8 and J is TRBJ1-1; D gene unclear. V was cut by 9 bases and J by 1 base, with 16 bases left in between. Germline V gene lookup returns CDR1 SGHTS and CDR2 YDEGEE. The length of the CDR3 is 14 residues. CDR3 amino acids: CANTWEGGNTEAFF. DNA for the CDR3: TGTGCCAACACTTGGGAGGGAGGGAACACTGAAGCTTTCTTT.

The CDR3 is CASSRTEGQNEQYF. Here the CDR3 DNA reads TGTGCCAGCTCGCGAACTGAGGGACAGAACGAGCAGTACTTC. The rearrangement links TRBV18 to TRBJ2-7; TRBD1 agrees at 7 bases. The germline V gene has CDR1 KGHSH and CDR2 LQKENI. The junction had 10 bases not matched to a gene; V was cut back by 6 bases and J by 5 bases. The CDR3 has 14 amino acids.

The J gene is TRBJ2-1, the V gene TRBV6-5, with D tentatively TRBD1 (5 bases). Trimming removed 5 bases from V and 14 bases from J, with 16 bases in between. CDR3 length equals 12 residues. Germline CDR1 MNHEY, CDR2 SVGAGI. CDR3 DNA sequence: TGTGCCAGCAGTCCCTCCTCTGGGGCGAAGTTCTTC. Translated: CASSPSSGAKFF.

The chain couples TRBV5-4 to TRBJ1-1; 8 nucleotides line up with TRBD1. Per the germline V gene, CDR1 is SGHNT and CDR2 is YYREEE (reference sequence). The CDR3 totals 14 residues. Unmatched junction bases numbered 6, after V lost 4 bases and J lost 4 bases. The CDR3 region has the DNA TGTGCCAGCAGCGCCCGACAGGGGAGCACTGAAGCTTTCTTT. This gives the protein CASSARQGSTEAFF.

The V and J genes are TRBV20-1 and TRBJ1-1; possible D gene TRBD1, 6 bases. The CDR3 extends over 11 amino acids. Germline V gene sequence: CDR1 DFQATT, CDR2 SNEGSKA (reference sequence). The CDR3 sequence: CRSRGSTEAFF. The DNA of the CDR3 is TGCAGATCAAGGGGGAGCACTGAAGCTTTCTTT.

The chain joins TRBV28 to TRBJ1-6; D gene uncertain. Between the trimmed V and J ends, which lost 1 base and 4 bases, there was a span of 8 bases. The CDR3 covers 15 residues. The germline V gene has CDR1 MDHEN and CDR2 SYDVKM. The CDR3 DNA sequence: TGTGCCAGCAGTTTATCTACCCCTTATAATTCACCCCTCCACTTT. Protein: CASSLSTPYNSPLHF. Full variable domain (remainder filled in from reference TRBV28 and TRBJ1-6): DVKVTQSSRYLVKRTGEKVFLECVQDMDHENMFWYRQDPGLGLRLIYFSYDVKMKEKGDIPEGYSVSREKKERFSLILESASTNQTSMYLCASSLSTPYNSPLHFGNGTRLTVT.

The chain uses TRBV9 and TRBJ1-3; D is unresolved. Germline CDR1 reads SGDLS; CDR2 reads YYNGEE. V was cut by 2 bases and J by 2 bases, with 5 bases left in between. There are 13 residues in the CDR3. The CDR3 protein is CASSVSAGNTIYF. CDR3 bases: TGTGCCAGCAGCGTGTCCGCTGGAAACACCATATATTTT.

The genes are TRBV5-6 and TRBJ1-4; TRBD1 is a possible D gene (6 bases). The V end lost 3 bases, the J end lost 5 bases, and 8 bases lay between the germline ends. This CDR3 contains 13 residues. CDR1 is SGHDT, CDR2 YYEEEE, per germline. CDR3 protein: CASSSTGNEKLFF. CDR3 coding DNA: TGTGCCAGCAGCTCGACAGGCAATGAAAAACTGTTTTTT.

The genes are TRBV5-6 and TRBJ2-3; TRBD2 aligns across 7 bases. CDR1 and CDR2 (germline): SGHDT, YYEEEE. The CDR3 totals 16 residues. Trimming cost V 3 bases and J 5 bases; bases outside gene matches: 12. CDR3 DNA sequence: TGTGCCAGCAGCTCCCTGTCGGCGGGAGTGGAAGATACGCAGTATTTT. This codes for CASSSLSAGVEDTQYF.

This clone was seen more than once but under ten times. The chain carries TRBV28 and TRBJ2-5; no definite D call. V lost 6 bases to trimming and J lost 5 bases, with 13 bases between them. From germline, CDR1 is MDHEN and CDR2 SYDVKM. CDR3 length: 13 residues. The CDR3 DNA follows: TGTGCCAGCAGGCATCTAGTCGTTGAGACCCAGTACTTC. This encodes CASRHLVVETQYF. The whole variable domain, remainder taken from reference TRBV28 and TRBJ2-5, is DVKVTQSSRYLVKRTGEKVFLECVQDMDHENMFWYRQDPGLGLRLIYFSYDVKMKEKGDIPEGYSVSREKKERFSLILESASTNQTSMYLCASRHLVVETQYFGPGTRLLVL.

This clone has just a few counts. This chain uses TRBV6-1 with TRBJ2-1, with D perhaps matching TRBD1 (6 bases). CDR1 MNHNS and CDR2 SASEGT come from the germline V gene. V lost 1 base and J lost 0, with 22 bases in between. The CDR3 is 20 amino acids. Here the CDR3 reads CASSEDPPWGPASSYNEQFF. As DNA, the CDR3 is TGTGCCAGCAGTGAAGACCCACCCTGGGGGCCCGCAAGCTCCTACAATGAGCAGTTCTTC.

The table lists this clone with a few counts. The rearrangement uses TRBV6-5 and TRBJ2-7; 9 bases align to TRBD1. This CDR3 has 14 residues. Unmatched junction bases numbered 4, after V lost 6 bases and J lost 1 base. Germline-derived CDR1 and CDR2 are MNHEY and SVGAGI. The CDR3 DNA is TGTGCCAGCAGAGTGGGACAGGGATCCTACGAGCAGTACTTC. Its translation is CASRVGQGSYEQYF.

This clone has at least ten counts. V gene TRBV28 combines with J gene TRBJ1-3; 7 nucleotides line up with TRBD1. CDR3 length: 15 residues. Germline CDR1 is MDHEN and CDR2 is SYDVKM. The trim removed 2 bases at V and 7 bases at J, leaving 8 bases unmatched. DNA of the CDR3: TGTGCCAGCAGTTTACCAAGACAGGGATGGAACACCATATATTTT. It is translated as CASSLPRQGWNTIYF.

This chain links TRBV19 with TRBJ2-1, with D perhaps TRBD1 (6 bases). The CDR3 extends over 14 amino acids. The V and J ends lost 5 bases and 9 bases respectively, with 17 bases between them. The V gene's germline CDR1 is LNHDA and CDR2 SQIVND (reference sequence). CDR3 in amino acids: CASSLVTGRAEQFF. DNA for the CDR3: TGTGCCAGTAGTCTTGTTACAGGGAGAGCTGAGCAGTTCTTC.

This CDR3 is CASSTGLAQYGEQYF. The CDR3 region has the DNA TGTGCCAGCAGCACAGGACTAGCTCAATACGGGGAGCAGTACTTC. The rearrangement uses TRBV5-5 and TRBJ2-7; TRBD2 matches 8 bases. CDR1 is SGHKS and CDR2 is YYEKEE in the germline V gene (reference sequence). The CDR3 extends over 15 amino acids. The trim removed 4 bases at V and 7 bases at J, leaving 13 bases unmatched.

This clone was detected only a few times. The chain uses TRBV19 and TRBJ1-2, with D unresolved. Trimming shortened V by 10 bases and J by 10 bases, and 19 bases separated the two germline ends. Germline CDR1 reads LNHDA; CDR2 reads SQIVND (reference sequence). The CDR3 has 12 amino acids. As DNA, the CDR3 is TGTGCCACCTCCCGGGAACCGTGGGACTACACCTTC. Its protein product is CATSREPWDYTF.

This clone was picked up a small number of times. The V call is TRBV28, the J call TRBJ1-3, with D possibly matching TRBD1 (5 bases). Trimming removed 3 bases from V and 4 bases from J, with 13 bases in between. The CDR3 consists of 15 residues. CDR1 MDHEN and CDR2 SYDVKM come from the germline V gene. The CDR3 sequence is CASSLRPGNGNTIYF. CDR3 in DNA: TGTGCCAGCAGTTTGCGCCCAGGGAACGGAAACACCATATATTTT.

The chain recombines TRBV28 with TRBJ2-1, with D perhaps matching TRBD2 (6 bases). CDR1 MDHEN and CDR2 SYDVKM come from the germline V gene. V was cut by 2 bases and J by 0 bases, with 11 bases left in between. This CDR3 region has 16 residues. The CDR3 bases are TGTGCCAGCAGTTTAGAGACTAGAGGCTCCTACAATGAGCAGTTCTTC. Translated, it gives CASSLETRGSYNEQFF. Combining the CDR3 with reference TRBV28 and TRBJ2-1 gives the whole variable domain DVKVTQSSRYLVKRTGEKVFLECVQDMDHENMFWYRQDPGLGLRLIYFSYDVKMKEKGDIPEGYSVSREKKERFSLILESASTNQTSMYLCASSLETRGSYNEQFFGPGTRLTVL.

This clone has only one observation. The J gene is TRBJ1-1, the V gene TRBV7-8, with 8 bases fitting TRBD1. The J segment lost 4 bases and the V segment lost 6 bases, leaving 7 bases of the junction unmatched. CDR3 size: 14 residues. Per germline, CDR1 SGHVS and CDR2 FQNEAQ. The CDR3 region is CASRLQGESTEAFF. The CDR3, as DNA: TGTGCCAGCAGATTACAGGGGGAGAGCACTGAAGCTTTCTTT.

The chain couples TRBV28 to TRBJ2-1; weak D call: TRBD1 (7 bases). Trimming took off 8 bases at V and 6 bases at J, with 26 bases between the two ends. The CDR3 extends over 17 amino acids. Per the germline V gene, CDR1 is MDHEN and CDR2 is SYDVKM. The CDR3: CASSSSRGDLLLNEQFF. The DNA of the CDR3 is TGTGCCAGCTCATCGAGCAGGGGGGACCTCCTACTCAATGAGCAGTTCTTC.

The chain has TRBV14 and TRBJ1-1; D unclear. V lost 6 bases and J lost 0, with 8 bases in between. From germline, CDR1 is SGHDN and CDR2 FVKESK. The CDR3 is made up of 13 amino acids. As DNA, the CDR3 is TGTGCCAGCAGTGGAGTTATGAACACTGAAGCTTTCTTT. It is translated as CASSGVMNTEAFF. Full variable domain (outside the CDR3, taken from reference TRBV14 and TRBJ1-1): EAGVTQFPSHSVIEKGQTVTLRCDPISGHDNLYWYRRVMGKEIKFLLHFVKESKQDESGMPNNRFLAERTGGTYSTLKVQPAELEDSGVYFCASSGVMNTEAFFGQGTRLTVV.